What follows describes a single TCR beta chain. Source study methods: Scientists estimated how many nucleated cells there were by amplifying reference gene primers. The table came from immunoSEQ multiplex PCR; TCRdb's copy has only in-frame clones and leaves some out. V, J and clone size derive from that table, while D and trimming were established from the DNA sequence. Of about 190,000 clones listed, roughly four fifths were seen once; the top ten hold around 6.5%. This sample was taken from a study of blood T cell repertoires in COVID-19. Study information: Sites in the United States, Italy and Spain provided acute and convalescent COVID-19 samples. T cells, B-cell-depleted T cells, or PBMCs supplied cDNA or gDNA.

The CDR3 totals 12 residues. V gave up 5 bases and J gave up 10 bases, with 14 bases separating them. The V and J genes are TRBV12-3 or TRBV12-4 and TRBJ1-1; a weak D match, TRBD1 (5 bases). Sequencing was carried out using peripheral blood. The sequence was obtained from a woman in her forties with acute or convalescent COVID-19. This CDR3 is CASSKGPFSAFF. CDR3 coding DNA: TGTGCCAGCAGTAAGGGGCCCTTCTCAGCTTTCTTT.